This T cell receptor (beta chain) was sequenced for a study of T cells after somatic rescue of genetic block. Generated by immunoSEQ multiplex PCR, the TCRdb table keeps only in-frame clones and is missing some. The sample shows about 15,000 clones, approximately 76% of them seen only once. This TCR was recovered from a boy between 10 and 17 years old. Specimen: peripheral blood mononuclear cells (PBMCs).

Written as DNA, the CDR3 is TGTGCCAGCAGCCCGGGACCCTACGAGCAGTACTTC. It yields the protein CASSPGPYEQYF. J is TRBJ2-7 and V is TRBV7-2; D tentatively reads TRBD1 or TRBD2 (5 bases each). Germline V gene lookup returns CDR1 SGHTA and CDR2 FQGNSA. V was clipped by 5 bases and J by 2 bases, with 7 bases between them. The CDR3 runs to 12 residues.